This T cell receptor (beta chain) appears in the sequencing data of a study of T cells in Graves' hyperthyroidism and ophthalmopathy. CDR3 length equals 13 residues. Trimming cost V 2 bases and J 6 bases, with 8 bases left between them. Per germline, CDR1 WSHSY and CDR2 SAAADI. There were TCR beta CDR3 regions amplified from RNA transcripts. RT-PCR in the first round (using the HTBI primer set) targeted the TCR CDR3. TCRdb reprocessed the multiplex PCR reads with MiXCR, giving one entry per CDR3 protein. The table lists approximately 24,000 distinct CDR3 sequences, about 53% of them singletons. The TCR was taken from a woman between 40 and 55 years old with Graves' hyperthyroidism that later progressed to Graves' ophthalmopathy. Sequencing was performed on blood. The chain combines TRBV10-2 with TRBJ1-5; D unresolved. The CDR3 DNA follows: TGCGCCAGCAGTGAGGGGATTGCTCAGCCCCAGCATTTT. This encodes CASSEGIAQPQHF.